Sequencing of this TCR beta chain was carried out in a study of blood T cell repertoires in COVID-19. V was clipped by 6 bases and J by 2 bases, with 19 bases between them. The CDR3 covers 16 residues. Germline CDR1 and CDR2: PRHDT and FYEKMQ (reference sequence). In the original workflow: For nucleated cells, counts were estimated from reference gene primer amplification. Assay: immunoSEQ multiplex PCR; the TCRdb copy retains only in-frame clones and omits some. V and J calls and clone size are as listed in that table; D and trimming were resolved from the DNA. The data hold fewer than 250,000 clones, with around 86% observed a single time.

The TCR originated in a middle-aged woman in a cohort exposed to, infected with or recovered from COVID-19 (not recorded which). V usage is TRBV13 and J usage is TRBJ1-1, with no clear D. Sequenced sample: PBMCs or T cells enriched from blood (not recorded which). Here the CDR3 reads CASSPPGTELNTEAFF. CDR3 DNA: TGTGCCAGCAGTCCACCCGGTACCGAACTAAACACTGAAGCTTTCTTT. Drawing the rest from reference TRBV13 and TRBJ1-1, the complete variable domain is AAGVIQSPRHLIKEKRETATLKCYPIPRHDTVYWYQQGPGQDPQFLISFYEKMQSDKGSIPDRFSAQQFSDYHSELNMSSLELGDSALYFCASSPPGTELNTEAFFGQGTRLTVV.